These 7 T cell receptor beta chains were sequenced from one sample in a study of blood T cell repertoires in COVID-19. This table comes from immunoSEQ multiplex PCR, and its TCRdb copy is limited to in-frame clones, with some not included. This table has 150,000 or so clones, over 80% appearing once. The sample was peripheral blood. The origin of the receptors is a woman aged 45-65 years with acute or convalescent COVID-19.

This clone was seen once. The chain is built from TRBV6-5 and TRBJ1-4; 8 bases are shared with TRBD1. After removal of 6 bases from V and 2 bases from J, the junction contained 2 bases not matched to a gene. CDR1 MNHEY and CDR2 SVGAGI come from the germline V gene. CDR3 length equals 14 residues. The CDR3 nucleotides are TGTGCCAGCAGCCGGACAGGGACTAATGAAAAACTGTTTTTT. Its protein product is CASSRTGTNEKLFF.

This chain uses TRBV5-4 with TRBJ1-6; 7 nucleotides align to TRBD1. CDR1 is SGHNT, CDR2 YYREEE, per germline (reference sequence). V shed 0 bases and J 4 bases; nucleotides not matched to a gene: 7. This CDR3 has 17 amino acids. The CDR3 region is CASSLDVRGRYNSPLHF. For the CDR3, the DNA is TGTGCCAGCAGCTTGGATGTGAGGGGGCGGTATAATTCACCCCTCCACTTT.

The J gene is TRBJ1-3, the V gene TRBV5-4; weak D call: TRBD1 (5 bases). Trimming took 0 bases from V and 2 from J, leaving 15 bases between them. Per germline, CDR1 SGHNT and CDR2 YYREEE (reference sequence). The CDR3 loop spans 17 amino acids. The chain's CDR3 is CASSLDPWGRPGNTIYF. For the CDR3, the DNA is TGTGCCAGCAGCTTGGACCCCTGGGGCAGGCCTGGAAACACCATATATTTT.

This rearrangement joins TRBV3-1 (or the pseudogene TRBV3-2) to TRBJ1-3; TRBD1 agrees at 7 bases. Germline V lookup: CDR1 LGHDT, CDR2 YNNKEL (reference sequence). The J segment lost 3 bases and the V segment lost 0 bases, leaving 2 bases of the junction unmatched. This CDR3 has 15 residues. The CDR3, as DNA: TGTGCCAGCAGCCAAGATAGGGGGCTTGGAAACACCATATATTTT. Translation gives CASSQDRGLGNTIYF.

This clone was found once. The chain couples TRBV18 to TRBJ2-6; unclear D gene. V lost 1 base to trimming and J lost 0 bases, with 4 bases between them. Germline V gives CDR1 KGHSH, CDR2 LQKENI. This CDR3 has 15 residues. This chain's CDR3 is CASSPQSSGANVLTF. CDR3 sequence (DNA): TGTGCCAGCTCACCACAGAGCTCTGGGGCCAACGTCCTGACTTTC.

In this sample, this clone turned up once. This chain connects TRBV29-1 to TRBJ1-2; 7 bases are shared with TRBD1. V lost 6 bases and J lost 4; bases outside the gene matches: 11. Germline values: CDR1 SQVTM, CDR2 ANQGSEA. The CDR3 spans 14 residues. CDR3 sequence: CSVQPVTGLYGYTF. The CDR3 nucleotides read TGCAGCGTCCAACCTGTGACAGGGCTCTATGGCTACACCTTC.

This clone was observed a single time. The V gene is TRBV7-2, the J gene TRBJ1-3; D ambiguous. The CDR3 is 15 residues long. The germline CDR1 and CDR2 sequences are SGHTA and FQGNSA. The ends were cut back, 2 bases at V and 4 bases at J, with 12 bases in the middle. The CDR3 region is CASSLFAGSGNTIYF. DNA of the CDR3: TGTGCCAGCAGCTTATTCGCGGGGTCCGGAAACACCATATATTTT.